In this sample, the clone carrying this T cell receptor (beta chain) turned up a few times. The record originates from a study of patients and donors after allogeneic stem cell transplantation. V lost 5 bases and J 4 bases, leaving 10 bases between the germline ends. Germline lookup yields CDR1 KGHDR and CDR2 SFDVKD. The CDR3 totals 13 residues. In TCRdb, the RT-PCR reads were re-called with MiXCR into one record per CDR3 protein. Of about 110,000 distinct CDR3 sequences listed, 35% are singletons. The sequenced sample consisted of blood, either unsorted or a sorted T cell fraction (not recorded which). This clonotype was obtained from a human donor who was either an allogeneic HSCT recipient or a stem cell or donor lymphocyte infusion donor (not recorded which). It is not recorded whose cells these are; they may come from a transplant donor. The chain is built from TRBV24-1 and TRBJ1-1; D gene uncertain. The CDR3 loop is CATSGTAGTEAFF. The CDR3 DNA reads TGTGCCACCAGTGGAACAGCAGGCACTGAAGCTTTCTTT.